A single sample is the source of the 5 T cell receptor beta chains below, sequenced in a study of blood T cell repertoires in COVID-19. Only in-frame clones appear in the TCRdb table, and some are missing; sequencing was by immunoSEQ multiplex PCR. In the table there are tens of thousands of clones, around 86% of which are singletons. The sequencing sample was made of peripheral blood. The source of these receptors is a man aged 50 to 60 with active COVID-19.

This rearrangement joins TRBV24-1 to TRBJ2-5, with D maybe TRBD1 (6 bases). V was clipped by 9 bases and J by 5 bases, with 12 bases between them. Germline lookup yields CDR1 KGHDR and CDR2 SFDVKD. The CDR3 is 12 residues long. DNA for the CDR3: TGTGCCACCTTCAGGGGCGGCGAGACCCAGTACTTC. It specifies CATFRGGETQYF.

The DNA of the CDR3 is TGTGCCAGCAGCTCTATCGGGGGTTACGAGCAGTACTTC. Translation: CASSSIGGYEQYF. The V call is TRBV5-4, the J call TRBJ2-7; tentatively, D is TRBD2 (6 bases). The CDR3 contains 13 residues. V dropped 3 bases and J dropped 4 bases, with 11 bases sitting between them. CDR1 and CDR2 (germline): SGHNT, YYREEE (reference sequence).

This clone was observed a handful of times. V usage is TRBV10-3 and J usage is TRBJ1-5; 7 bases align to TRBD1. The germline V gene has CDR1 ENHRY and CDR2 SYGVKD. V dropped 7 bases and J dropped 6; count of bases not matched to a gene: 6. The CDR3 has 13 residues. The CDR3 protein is CAIKEGASQPQHF. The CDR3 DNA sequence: TGTGCCATCAAGGAGGGGGCGAGTCAGCCCCAGCATTTT.

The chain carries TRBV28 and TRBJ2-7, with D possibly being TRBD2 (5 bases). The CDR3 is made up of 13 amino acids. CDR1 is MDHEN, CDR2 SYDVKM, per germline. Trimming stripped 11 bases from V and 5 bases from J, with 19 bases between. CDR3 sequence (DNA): TGTGCCTGTGCTCGGCTAGCTCGAGACGAGCAGTACTTC. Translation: CACARLARDEQYF. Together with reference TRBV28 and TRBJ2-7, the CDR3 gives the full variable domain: DVKVTQSSRYLVKRTGEKVFLECVQDMDHENMFWYRQDPGLGLRLIYFSYDVKMKEKGDIPEGYSVSREKKERFSLILESASTNQTSMYLCACARLARDEQYFGPGTRLTVT.

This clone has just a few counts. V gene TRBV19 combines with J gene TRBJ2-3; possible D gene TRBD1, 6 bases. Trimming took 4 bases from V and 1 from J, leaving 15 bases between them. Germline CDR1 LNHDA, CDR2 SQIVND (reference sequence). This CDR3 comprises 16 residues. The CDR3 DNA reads TGTGCCAGTAGTACGATCACCAGGGGCGGCACAGATACGCAGTATTTT. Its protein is CASSTITRGGTDTQYF.